Listed here are 20 T cell receptor beta chains from one sample, sequenced in a study of blood T cell repertoires in COVID-19. Using immunoSEQ multiplex PCR, the repertoire was profiled, and TCRdb retains in-frame clones only, with some absent. The sample contains approximately 290,000 clones, about 89% of which appear only once. Sample: peripheral blood. Receptors were obtained from a woman aged 55-70 years with acute or convalescent COVID-19.

This chain uses TRBV5-6 with TRBJ2-1; 13 nucleotides align to TRBD2. CDR1 and CDR2 from the germline V gene are SGHDT and YYEEEE. The length of the CDR3 is 15 residues. Unmatched junction bases numbered 4, after V lost 3 bases and J lost 7 bases. The chain's CDR3 is CASSWGLAGMNEQFF. The CDR3 coding sequence is TGTGCCAGCAGCTGGGGACTAGCGGGAATGAATGAGCAGTTCTTC. The full variable domain, rest sourced from reference TRBV5-6 and TRBJ2-1, is DAGVTQSPTHLIKTRGQQVTLRCSPKSGHDTVSWYQQALGQGPQFIFQYYEEEERQRGNFPDRFSGHQFPNYSSELNVNALLLGDSALYLCASSWGLAGMNEQFFGPGTRLTVL.

The genes are TRBV5-1 and TRBJ2-7; the D gene is possibly TRBD2 (6 bases). Trimming took off 4 bases at V and 1 base at J, with 15 bases between the two ends. Germline lookup yields CDR1 SGHRS and CDR2 YFSETQ. The CDR3 extends over 15 amino acids. The CDR3 DNA is TGCGCCAGCAGCGGAGGGCTCTCTCCTTCCTACGAGCAGTACTTC. Its protein is CASSGGLSPSYEQYF.

The chain carries TRBV28 and TRBJ2-2; D remains ambiguous. Germline V gene lookup returns CDR1 MDHEN and CDR2 SYDVKM. This CDR3 has 17 residues. Trimming cost V 6 bases and J 1 base, with 18 bases left between them. CDR3 loop: CASRLALGLGNTGELFF. As DNA, the CDR3 is TGTGCCAGCAGGTTAGCCCTGGGCCTGGGGAACACCGGGGAGCTGTTTTTT.

The rearrangement links TRBV28 to TRBJ2-1; 9 nucleotides align to TRBD1. V lost 7 bases to trimming and J lost 4 bases; unmatched junction nucleotides: 2. The germline V gene has CDR1 MDHEN and CDR2 SYDVKM. The CDR3 contains 13 residues. CDR3 sequence reads: CASTGTGYNEQFF. In DNA, the CDR3 is TGTGCCAGCACCGGGACAGGGTACAATGAGCAGTTCTTC.

This chain connects TRBV10-3 to TRBJ1-2; TRBD1 matches 8 bases. This CDR3 region has 14 residues. The J segment lost 8 bases and the V segment lost 6 bases, leaving 11 bases of the junction unmatched. In germline, CDR1 is ENHRY, CDR2 SYGVKD. The CDR3 DNA reads as TGTGCCATCAGATCAGGACAGGGTGAATGGGGCTACACCTTC. Translation gives CAIRSGQGEWGYTF.

The chain couples TRBV7-9 to TRBJ2-5; tentatively, D is TRBD1 (6 bases). Looked up from germline, CDR1 is SEHNR and CDR2 is FQNEAQ (reference sequence). This CDR3 region has 15 residues. V lost 2 bases and J 0 bases, leaving 10 bases between the germline ends. CDR3 in DNA: TGTGCCAGCAGCTTAAGGGGACAAAACCAAGAGACCCAGTACTTC. This encodes CASSLRGQNQETQYF.

The J gene is TRBJ2-7, the V gene TRBV7-2, with D tentatively TRBD1 (5 bases). The CDR3 contains 12 residues. V was trimmed by 5 bases and J by 4 bases, leaving 9 bases between them. CDR1 and CDR2 from the germline V gene are SGHTA and FQGNSA. This chain's CDR3 is CASSLTGYEQYF. In DNA form, the CDR3 reads TGTGCCAGCAGCCTAACAGGTTACGAGCAGTACTTC. Supplemented by reference TRBV7-2 and TRBJ2-7, the full variable domain reads GAGVSQSPSNKVTEKGKDVELRCDPISGHTALYWYRQSLGQGLEFLIYFQGNSAPDKSGLPSDRFSAERTGGSVSTLTIQRTQQEDSAVYLCASSLTGYEQYFGPGTRLTVT.

The J gene is TRBJ2-7, the V gene TRBV4-1, with 10 bases fitting TRBD2. The CDR3 is 15 amino acids. Germline assignment: CDR1 MGHRA and CDR2 YSYEKL. With V trimmed by 1 base and J by 5 bases, 5 bases remained unmatched. DNA of the CDR3: TGCGCCAGCAGCCAAGGGGGTAGCGGGAGGAACGAGCAGTACTTC. The encoded protein is CASSQGGSGRNEQYF.

The chain uses TRBV9 and TRBJ1-1, with D perhaps TRBD1 (5 bases). This CDR3 contains 14 residues. V lost 8 bases to trimming and J lost 0 bases, with 14 bases between them. Germline V gives CDR1 SGDLS, CDR2 YYNGEE. CDR3 nucleotides: TGTGCCAGTGGGGGGATGGTCATGAACACTGAAGCTTTCTTT. Translated, it gives CASGGMVMNTEAFF.

This chain connects TRBV5-4 to TRBJ1-1, with unresolved D. The V gene's germline CDR1 is SGHNT and CDR2 YYREEE (reference sequence). V was clipped by 3 bases and J by 4 bases, with 16 bases between them. This CDR3 contains 15 residues. CDR3 amino acids: CASSSRDSGRTEAFF. The DNA of the CDR3 is TGTGCCAGCAGCTCGAGAGATAGTGGGCGCACTGAAGCTTTCTTT.

The V and J genes are TRBV27 and TRBJ1-5; 9 bases agree with TRBD1. The germline V gene encodes CDR1 MNHEY and CDR2 SMNVEV (reference sequence). The CDR3 is made up of 15 amino acids. V trimming: 5 bases; J trimming: 3 bases; junction bases outside the gene matches: 5. The CDR3 sequence: CASSLGQGVNQPQHF. CDR3 sequence (DNA): TGTGCCAGCAGTCTGGGACAGGGAGTCAATCAGCCCCAGCATTTT.

DNA for the CDR3: TGTGCCAGCAGATTGGGACAGTCCCGCCAAAACATTCAGTACTTC. This codes for CASRLGQSRQNIQYF. The chain couples TRBV6-5 to TRBJ2-4, with 7 bases lining up with TRBD1. The CDR3 totals 15 residues. The germline V gene encodes CDR1 MNHEY and CDR2 SVGAGI. With 6 bases clipped from V and 5 bases from J, the junction kept 10 bases outside the gene matches.

The chain couples TRBV28 to TRBJ2-7, with TRBD1 matching over 9 bases. CDR1 and CDR2 from the germline V gene are MDHEN and SYDVKM. The CDR3 is 13 amino acids. V lost 5 bases, J lost 3 bases, and 2 bases stayed unmatched. This CDR3 reads CASSAGQGYEQYF. CDR3 nucleotide sequence: TGTGCCAGCAGTGCGGGACAGGGCTACGAGCAGTACTTC. Full variable domain (rest looked up from reference TRBV28 and TRBJ2-7): DVKVTQSSRYLVKRTGEKVFLECVQDMDHENMFWYRQDPGLGLRLIYFSYDVKMKEKGDIPEGYSVSREKKERFSLILESASTNQTSMYLCASSAGQGYEQYFGPGTRLTVT.

This rearrangement joins TRBV12-3 or TRBV12-4 to TRBJ2-1; D might be TRBD2 (7 bases). Trimming removed 5 bases from V and 8 bases from J, with 10 bases in between. The CDR3 spans 12 residues. CDR3 sequence reads: CASSGGGDEQFF. CDR3 nucleotides: TGTGCCAGCAGTGGGGGGGGCGATGAGCAGTTCTTC.

The V call is TRBV9, the J call TRBJ2-1; 10 bases line up with TRBD2. The CDR3 runs 15 residues. With V trimmed by 2 bases and J by 6 bases, 5 bases remained unmatched. CDR1 SGDLS and CDR2 YYNGEE come from the germline V gene. Here the CDR3 reads CASSVSGTSVNEQFF. The CDR3 nucleotides are TGTGCCAGCAGCGTTTCCGGGACTAGCGTCAATGAGCAGTTCTTC.

The chain joins TRBV10-3 to TRBJ2-7, with D tentatively TRBD2 (7 bases). V shed 7 bases and J shed 2 bases, with 15 bases lying between them. Germline CDR1 ENHRY, CDR2 SYGVKD. The CDR3 runs 14 residues. DNA of the CDR3: TGTGCCATCATGCACAGGGAGGGAACCTACGAGCAGTACTTC. This sequence encodes CAIMHREGTYEQYF.

This sequence joins TRBV24-1 and TRBJ1-1, with D perhaps TRBD1 (5 bases). The CDR3 is 12 amino acids. Germline V gene lookup returns CDR1 KGHDR and CDR2 SFDVKD. V gave up 5 bases and J gave up 3 bases, with 6 bases separating them. The CDR3 region is CATSVGDTEAFF. CDR3 bases: TGTGCCACCAGTGTAGGGGACACTGAAGCTTTCTTT.

This chain links TRBV28 with TRBJ2-7; no clear D. Per germline, CDR1 MDHEN and CDR2 SYDVKM. The CDR3 totals 13 residues. With 2 bases removed from V and 1 base from J, the gap between germline ends came to 6 bases. CDR3 sequence: CASSLHKSYEQYF. In DNA form, the CDR3 reads TGTGCCAGCAGTTTACACAAGTCCTACGAGCAGTACTTC. The variable domain in full, completed from reference TRBV28 and TRBJ2-7, reads DVKVTQSSRYLVKRTGEKVFLECVQDMDHENMFWYRQDPGLGLRLIYFSYDVKMKEKGDIPEGYSVSREKKERFSLILESASTNQTSMYLCASSLHKSYEQYFGPGTRLTVT.

The genes are TRBV19 and TRBJ2-1; 11 nucleotides line up with TRBD2. The CDR3 covers 15 residues. Germline CDR1 LNHDA, CDR2 SQIVND (reference sequence). With V trimmed by 5 bases and J by 7 bases, 7 bases remained unmatched. The CDR3 is CASSPGPSGRNEQFF. DNA of the CDR3: TGTGCCAGTAGTCCCGGGCCTAGCGGGAGGAATGAGCAGTTCTTC. Based on the CDR3 plus reference TRBV19 and TRBJ2-1, the full variable domain is DGGITQSPKYLFRKEGQNVTLSCEQNLNHDAMYWYRQDPGQGLRLIYYSQIVNDFQKGDIAEGYSVSREKKESFPLTVTSAQKNPTAFYLCASSPGPSGRNEQFFGPGTRLTVL.

This clone was seen once. The chain couples TRBV28 to TRBJ2-7; 9 bases align to TRBD2. This CDR3 contains 13 residues. V dropped 7 bases and J dropped 2; count of bases not matched to a gene: 3. Looked up from germline, CDR1 is MDHEN and CDR2 is SYDVKM. The CDR3 nucleotides are TGTGCCAGCAAGGCTAGCGGGACCTACGAGCAGTACTTC. The encoded protein is CASKASGTYEQYF.